Below are 29 T cell receptor beta chains sequenced from a single sample in a study of cytotoxic CD8 clonotypes in ibrutinib-treated CLL. The table came from immunoSEQ multiplex PCR; TCRdb's copy has only in-frame clones and leaves some out. Here the sample spans 110,000 to 150,000 clones, roughly 80% being singletons. The input for sequencing was PBMCs, taken after 12 months of ibrutinib treatment. The receptors derive from a human donor with chronic lymphocytic leukemia.

This chain links TRBV2 with TRBJ1-5, with D possibly being TRBD1 (6 bases). The V end was cut by 6 bases, the J end by 3 bases, with 15 bases between. CDR1 is SNHLY, CDR2 FYNNEI, per germline. The CDR3 extends over 15 amino acids. DNA for the CDR3: TGTGCCAGCAGGTACCGACAGGATATCAATCAGCCCCAGCATTTT. Amino acids: CASRYRQDINQPQHF.

This rearrangement joins TRBV30 to TRBJ2-5; no clear D gene. The length of the CDR3 is 12 residues. Germline values: CDR1 GTSNPN, CDR2 SVGIG (reference sequence). With 1 base removed from V and 5 bases from J, the gap between germline ends came to 8 bases. The chain's CDR3 is CAWSASHETQYF. CDR3 in DNA: TGTGCCTGGAGTGCGAGCCATGAGACCCAGTACTTC.

The genes are TRBV28 and TRBJ1-6, with TRBD1 matching 8 bases. This CDR3 contains 16 residues. Germline assignment: CDR1 MDHEN and CDR2 SYDVKM. V dropped 5 bases and J dropped 0; count of bases not matched to a gene: 3. The CDR3 spells CASSRTGSSYNSPLHF. CDR3 in DNA: TGTGCCAGCAGTAGGACAGGGAGCTCCTATAATTCACCCCTCCACTTT.

V is TRBV28 and J is TRBJ2-7; 9 nucleotides align to TRBD1. The germline V gene has CDR1 MDHEN and CDR2 SYDVKM. J was trimmed by 5 bases and V by 5 bases; bases with no gene match: 13. The CDR3 sequence is 16 residues long. The CDR3 spells CASSPPSGTGSHEQYF. DNA of the CDR3: TGTGCCAGCAGTCCTCCCAGCGGGACAGGGTCCCACGAGCAGTACTTC.

The chain recombines TRBV5-6 with TRBJ2-7, with 10 bases identical to TRBD1. CDR3 length equals 14 residues. The trim removed 0 bases at V and 6 bases at J, leaving 3 bases unmatched. Germline V gene data show CDR1 as SGHDT and CDR2 as YYEEEE. Here the CDR3 DNA reads TGTGCCAGCAGCTTGGTGGGACAGGGGAGCGAGCAGTACTTC. It specifies CASSLVGQGSEQYF.

V and J are TRBV5-1 and TRBJ2-7; D is uncertain. The CDR3 extends over 11 amino acids. The V end lost 4 bases, the J end lost 4 bases, and 6 bases lay between the germline ends. Germline assignment: CDR1 SGHRS and CDR2 YFSETQ. The CDR3 sequence is CASSQLYEQYF. CDR3 DNA: TGCGCCAGCAGCCAGTTATACGAGCAGTACTTC.

V gene TRBV5-6 combines with J gene TRBJ2-7; possibly TRBD1 for D (6 bases). The ends were cut back, 6 bases at V and 5 bases at J, with 24 bases in the middle. The CDR3 is 16 residues long. CDR1 is SGHDT and CDR2 is YYEEEE in the germline V gene. CDR3 protein: CASNPTRTGSGHEQYF. CDR3 DNA sequence: TGTGCCAGCAACCCCACCCGAACAGGGTCGGGTCACGAGCAGTACTTC.

In this sample, this clone turned up a few times. The chain carries TRBV19 and TRBJ1-2, with D perhaps TRBD1 (5 bases). CDR1 is LNHDA and CDR2 is SQIVND in the germline V gene (reference sequence). Trimming took off 3 bases at V and 6 bases at J, with 5 bases between the two ends. The CDR3 runs to 11 residues. CDR3 DNA sequence: TGTGCCAGTAGTATGGGGGATGGCTACACCTTC. This codes for CASSMGDGYTF.

V usage is TRBV4-1 and J usage is TRBJ2-7; 8 bases are a match to TRBD2. V lost 1 base, J lost 4 bases, and 6 bases stayed unmatched. The CDR3 covers 15 residues. Looked up from germline, CDR1 is MGHRA and CDR2 is YSYEKL. CDR3 DNA sequence: TGCGCCAGCAGCCAAGCGGCGGGAGGAGGATACGAGCAGTACTTC. Protein: CASSQAAGGGYEQYF.

V and J are TRBV6-1 and TRBJ1-2; D remains unclear. The CDR3 runs 14 residues. Germline lookup yields CDR1 MNHNS and CDR2 SASEGT. The ends were cut back, 5 bases at V and 4 bases at J, with 14 bases in the middle. The CDR3 DNA sequence: TGTGCCAGCAGTCAAGACGGACGAGGCTATGGCTACACCTTC. This encodes CASSQDGRGYGYTF.

The rearrangement uses TRBV4-3 and TRBJ2-3; the match to TRBD2 covers 14 bases. This CDR3 has 19 amino acids. V lost 1 base, J lost 0 bases, and 6 bases stayed unmatched. Per germline, CDR1 LGHNA and CDR2 YSLEER. CDR3 DNA: TGCGCCAGCAGCCAAGCCCGACTAGCGGGAGGGAGGAGCACAGATACGCAGTATTTT. It is translated as CASSQARLAGGRSTDTQYF.

A word on this clone: Other DNA sequences within the sample encode an identical CDR3. The chain couples TRBV11-2 to TRBJ2-7, with D maybe TRBD1 (6 bases). Trimming removed 1 base from V and 4 bases from J, with 8 bases in between. The CDR3 is made up of 13 amino acids. In germline, CDR1 is SGHAT, CDR2 FQNNGV. This chain's CDR3 is CASSLGTGYEQYF. CDR3 nucleotide sequence: TGTGCCAGCAGCTTAGGTACAGGGTACGAGCAGTACTTC.

The chain combines TRBV5-1 with TRBJ2-3, with 8 bases fitting TRBD2. V trimming: 0 bases; J trimming: 5 bases; junction bases outside the gene matches: 2. Germline assignment: CDR1 SGHRS and CDR2 YFSETQ. The CDR3 spans 14 residues. CDR3 in amino acids: CASSLAGGEDTQYF. The CDR3 bases are TGCGCCAGCAGCTTGGCCGGGGGGGAAGATACGCAGTATTTT.

This chain links TRBV28 with TRBJ2-2; no definite D call. The CDR3 is 17 amino acids. Trimming cost V 1 base and J 5 bases, with 17 bases left between them. CDR1 is MDHEN, CDR2 SYDVKM, per germline. The CDR3 loop reads CASSLYPTKKSTGELFF. The CDR3 DNA reads as TGTGCCAGCAGTTTATATCCTACCAAGAAGAGTACCGGGGAGCTGTTTTTT.

CDR3 coding DNA: TGTGCCAGCAGCTTTATTGGGGGGGAGAACAATGAGCAGTTCTTC. Its translation: CASSFIGGENNEQFF. The chain employs TRBV5-6 and TRBJ2-1; TRBD2 matches 7 bases. Per the germline V gene, CDR1 is SGHDT and CDR2 is YYEEEE. V was clipped by 2 bases and J by 5 bases; unmatched bases: 7. This CDR3 contains 15 residues.

This chain links TRBV21-1 with TRBJ1-5. TRBV21-1 is reported as a pseudogene. This CDR3 has 16 amino acids. CDR3: CASSKDGSLVNQPQHF. CDR3 DNA sequence: TGTGCCAGCAGCAAAGACGGCTCTTTGGTCAATCAGCCCCAGCATTTT.

The chain is built from TRBV28 and TRBJ1-1, with no clear D. The germline V gene encodes CDR1 MDHEN and CDR2 SYDVKM. The CDR3 loop spans 11 amino acids. Trimming stripped 5 bases from V and 3 bases from J, with 4 bases between. The CDR3 is CASSEYTEAFF. CDR3 sequence (DNA): TGTGCCAGCAGTGAATACACTGAAGCTTTCTTT.

The chain employs TRBV7-2 and TRBJ2-4, with TRBD2 identical over 8 bases. This CDR3 spans 15 amino acids. Germline CDR1 and CDR2: SGHTA and FQGNSA. With 5 bases clipped from V and 2 bases from J, the junction kept 5 bases outside the gene matches. The CDR3 protein is CASSPSGSTKNIQYF. The DNA of the CDR3 is TGTGCCAGCAGCCCCAGCGGGAGTACCAAAAACATTCAGTACTTC.

This clone came up once. The chain couples TRBV28 to TRBJ1-5; D unresolved. Looked up from germline, CDR1 is MDHEN and CDR2 is SYDVKM. The CDR3 spans 15 residues. V was trimmed by 7 bases and J by 1 base, leaving 14 bases between them. The CDR3 loop reads CASTVYTISNQPQHF. Here the CDR3 DNA reads TGTGCCAGCACTGTTTATACGATCAGCAATCAGCCCCAGCATTTT.

The J gene is TRBJ1-2, the V gene TRBV25-1; D possibly corresponds to TRBD1 (5 bases). Trimming took 1 base from V and 7 from J, leaving 10 bases between them. Germline-derived CDR1 and CDR2 are MGHDK and SYGVNS. The CDR3 is 13 amino acids. CDR3 in amino acids: CASSEFGRAGYTF. CDR3 in DNA: TGTGCCAGCAGTGAATTCGGCAGGGCTGGCTACACCTTC.

The rearrangement uses TRBV28 and TRBJ2-6; D not certain. Germline CDR1 reads MDHEN; CDR2 reads SYDVKM. V was trimmed by 2 bases and J by 6 bases, leaving 8 bases between them. The CDR3 totals 14 residues. DNA of the CDR3: TGTGCCAGCAGTTTAGTCGGATTGGCCAACGTCCTGACTTTC. Its protein product is CASSLVGLANVLTF.

V is TRBV28 and J is TRBJ2-7; D remains ambiguous. Trimming shortened V by 5 bases and J by 5 bases, and 13 bases separated the two germline ends. CDR3 length equals 13 residues. Germline CDR1 is MDHEN and CDR2 is SYDVKM. The CDR3 here is CASSIQVYHEQYF. The CDR3 DNA sequence: TGTGCCAGCAGTATCCAGGTTTACCACGAGCAGTACTTC.

This clone was recorded once. The chain uses TRBV6-1 and TRBJ1-1; D perhaps matches TRBD1 (5 bases). CDR3 length: 13 residues. Germline V gene sequence: CDR1 MNHNS, CDR2 SASEGT. Trimming took off 4 bases at V and 11 bases at J, with 17 bases between the two ends. CDR3 sequence reads: CASSGGGGVDAFF. In DNA, the CDR3 is TGTGCCAGCAGTGGTGGAGGAGGGGTGGATGCTTTCTTT.

The chain joins TRBV28 to TRBJ1-3; a weak D match, TRBD1 (5 bases). V lost 6 bases and J 2 bases, leaving 11 bases between the germline ends. The CDR3 length is 14 residues. Germline V gene sequence: CDR1 MDHEN, CDR2 SYDVKM. The CDR3 region has the DNA TGTGCCAGCAGGGTACTAGGGGCTGGAAACACCATATATTTT. This codes for CASRVLGAGNTIYF.

The chain has TRBV6-1 and TRBJ2-7; the D is unclear. Germline V gene data show CDR1 as MNHNS and CDR2 as SASEGT. The length of the CDR3 is 13 residues. Trimming left V 1 base short and J 9 bases short, with 13 bases between. CDR3 bases: TGTGCCAGCAGTGAAGGGCAGAGCTGGGGGCAGTACTTC. Residues: CASSEGQSWGQYF.

V and J are TRBV19 and TRBJ2-4, with D perhaps TRBD2 (5 bases). Germline loops: CDR1 LNHDA, CDR2 SQIVND (reference sequence). The CDR3 consists of 14 residues. V shed 7 bases and J shed 2 bases, with 12 bases lying between them. CDR3 bases: TGTGCCAGTAAGAGTCGGAGGTCCAAAAACATTCAGTACTTC. Amino acids: CASKSRRSKNIQYF.

This chain connects TRBV4-3 to TRBJ2-7; D is possibly TRBD2 (5 bases). V lost 1 base, J lost 1 base, and 11 bases lay in between. Germline V CDR1 and CDR2: LGHNA, YSLEER. The CDR3 extends over 15 amino acids. CDR3 nucleotide sequence: TGCGCCAGCAGCCAAGCCACCGGGGAATCCTACGAGCAGTACTTC. Translation: CASSQATGESYEQYF.

This clone appeared a few times. This chain connects TRBV28 to TRBJ2-2; 8 bases line up with TRBD1. With V trimmed by 5 bases and J by 7 bases, 12 bases remained unmatched. In germline, CDR1 is MDHEN, CDR2 SYDVKM. The CDR3 is 16 residues long. The CDR3 spells CASSNPTGAGDGELFF. The CDR3 DNA reads as TGTGCCAGCAGTAACCCGACAGGGGCAGGCGACGGGGAGCTGTTTTTT. The full variable domain, rest sourced from reference TRBV28 and TRBJ2-2, is DVKVTQSSRYLVKRTGEKVFLECVQDMDHENMFWYRQDPGLGLRLIYFSYDVKMKEKGDIPEGYSVSREKKERFSLILESASTNQTSMYLCASSNPTGAGDGELFFGEGSRLTVL.

V and J are TRBV28 and TRBJ2-4; no clear D. The length of the CDR3 is 15 residues. The germline V gene encodes CDR1 MDHEN and CDR2 SYDVKM. Between the trimmed V and J ends, which lost 2 bases and 0 bases, there was a span of 8 bases. This CDR3 is CASSLRSLAKNIQYF. The CDR3 coding sequence is TGTGCCAGCAGTTTAAGGTCGCTAGCCAAAAACATTCAGTACTTC.